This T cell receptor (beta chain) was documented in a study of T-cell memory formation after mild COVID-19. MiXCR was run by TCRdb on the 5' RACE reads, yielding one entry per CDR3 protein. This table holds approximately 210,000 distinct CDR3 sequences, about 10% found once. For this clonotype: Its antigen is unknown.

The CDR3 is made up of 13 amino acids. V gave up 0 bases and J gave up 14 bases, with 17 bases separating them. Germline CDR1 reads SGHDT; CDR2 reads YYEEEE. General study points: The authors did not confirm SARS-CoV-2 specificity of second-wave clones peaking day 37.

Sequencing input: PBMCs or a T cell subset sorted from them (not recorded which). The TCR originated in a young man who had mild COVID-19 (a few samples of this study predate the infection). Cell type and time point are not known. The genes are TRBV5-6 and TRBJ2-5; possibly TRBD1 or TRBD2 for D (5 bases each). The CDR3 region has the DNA TGTGCCAGCAGCTTGGCTGGGACCCTTCATCGATACTTC. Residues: CASSLAGTLHRYF.